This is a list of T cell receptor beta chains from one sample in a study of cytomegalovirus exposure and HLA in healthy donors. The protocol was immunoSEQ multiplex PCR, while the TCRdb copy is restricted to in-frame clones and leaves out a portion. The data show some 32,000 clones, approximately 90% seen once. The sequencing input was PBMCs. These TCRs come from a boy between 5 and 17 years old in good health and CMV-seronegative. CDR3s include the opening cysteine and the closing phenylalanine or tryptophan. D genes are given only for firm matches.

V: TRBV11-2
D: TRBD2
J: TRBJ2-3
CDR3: CASSSLLAGGFTDTQYF
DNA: TGTGCCAGCAGCTCCCTTCTAGCGGGGGGTTTCACAGATACGCAGTATTTT